This T cell receptor (beta chain) was recorded in a study of T cell changes during pregnancy in multiple sclerosis. Measured with immunoSEQ multiplex PCR; TCRdb has only the in-frame clones, and not every one. The table includes tens of thousands of clones, roughly 92% detected once. This CDR3 is 13 amino acids long. V was trimmed by 5 bases and J by 1 base, leaving 9 bases between them. CDR1 is SGHRS, CDR2 YFSETQ, per germline. Sequenced here: peripheral blood, sampled in the second trimester of pregnancy. The receptor's source is a female donor with multiple sclerosis, enrolled in a pregnancy study. The chain is built from TRBV5-1 and TRBJ2-5, with D perhaps TRBD2 (5 bases). The CDR3 reads CASRADAQETQYF. The CDR3 bases are TGCGCCAGCAGAGCGGACGCCCAAGAGACCCAGTACTTC. Supplemented by reference TRBV5-1 and TRBJ2-5, the full variable domain reads KAGVTQTPRYLIKTRGQQVTLSCSPISGHRSVSWYQQTPGQGLQFLFEYFSETQRNKGNFPGRFSGRQFSNSRSEMNVSTLELGDSALYLCASRADAQETQYFGPGTRLLVL.